This T cell receptor (beta chain) emerged from a study of vaccination effects on CD4 cells after COVID-19 (dated by TCRdb to between 2021 and 2022). Notes on the research overall: In the ViraFEST assay, PBMC were stimulated with viral peptide pools, and TCR sequencing was then used to find antigen-specific CD4+ T cell clonotypes based on their expansion. Each participant received two doses of an mRNA SARS-CoV-2 vaccine, either BNT162b2 or mRNA-1273. Some 2 million PBMC per well were cultured in IMDM with 5% human AB serum, roughly 10 IU/ml IL-2 and gentamicin, plus 10 ug/ml peptides. The study compared SARS-CoV-2 spike-specific CD4+ TCR repertoires before and after mRNA vaccination in COVID-19 convalescent patients and infection-naive vaccine recipients. The full study included around nine COVID-19 convalescent patients and a few SARS-CoV-2-naive healthy vaccine recipients. Cultures from other donors in the study were sequenced using the Oncomine TCR Beta short-read assay on an Illumina iSeq 100. Broader findings and caveats from the paper: The study was limited by a small number of convalescent patients and lacked early post-infection timepoints. Among healthy vaccine recipients, nearly all vaccine-induced clones were SARS-CoV-2 mono-reactive, and only 1 of 255 was cross-reactive with common cold coronaviruses. At late post-vaccination timepoints, both infection-induced and vaccine-induced clones showed marked clonal contraction, consistent with waning T cell responses.

From its cysteine to its phenylalanine, the CDR3 spans 16 amino acids. The entry retains the CDR3 DNA only, 48 bases that are in frame from base 1. The V and J ends are trimmed by 2 bases and 1 base, leaving 14 bases between them. Looking up the germline V gene yields CDR1 MNHNS and CDR2 SASEGT. After less than eleven days of culture, CD4+ T cells were isolated with the EasySep CD4+ T cell isolation kit. Healthy vaccine recipients had no prior SARS-CoV-2 infection, confirmed by negative nucleocapsid antibodies before and after vaccination. Half of the culture medium was replaced with fresh IL-2-containing medium on days 3 and 7. Each peptide stimulation condition was cultured in triplicate wells unless otherwise noted. PBMC were separated from whole blood using Ficoll-Paque Plus gradient centrifugation and were then either cryopreserved at -140C or used fresh. The QIAamp micro DNA kit was used to extract genomic DNA from the cultured CD4+ T cells.

The library was obtained by the immunoSEQ multiplex PCR assay. TCR beta CDR3 sequencing was performed on DNA from the cultured, isolated CD4+ T cells. Under the source paper's analysis protocol: Non-productive TCR sequences were discarded, and reads were trimmed to the CDR3 region, with only CDR3s of 7 or more amino acids retained. Antigen-specific clonotypes were identified with the MANAFEST web app by comparing expansion in peptide wells against reference cultures. To count as positive, a clone had to show expansion at FDR<0.05 compared with the reference and with all other wells, an odds ratio above 5, and a frequency above 0.1% in two replicate wells. A clonotype was defined as cross-reactive if the clonotype was significantly expanded both in SARS-CoV-2 spike wells and in at least one common cold coronavirus spike condition. Levenshtein distance calculated with the stringdist R package was used to assess CDR3 similarity, and unrooted trees were constructed with ape in R 3.6.1. TCRdb provides this immuneACCESS table in a form limited to in-frame rearrangements. Some clones are lacking; in checked studies, under half of them reflect an unresolved V gene, and why the rest are absent is not known. That table supplies the V and J calls and clone size; D and trimming were determined from the DNA. For this sample the table gives fewer than 35,000 clones, of which 50% to 70% were detected only once. 8% to 10% of the sample lies in the top ten.

A word on this clone: The specificity of this receptor is unknown. Base quality data are lacking; no much larger clone is found one base away.

This sequence uses TRBV6-1 and TRBJ1-2; TRBD1 could be the D gene, as 5 bases match. Sample: CD4+ T cells from PBMCs cultured without peptide, taken before COVID-19 vaccination. The receptor was isolated from a human donor who received a COVID-19 vaccine. The CDR3 here reads CASSEYPGGGNYGYTF. The DNA sequence is TGTGCCAGCAGTGAATACCCCGGGGGTGGTAACTATGGCTACACCTTC.